This TCR beta chain came from a study of shared clonotypes between healthy human individuals. CDR3 length equals 16 residues. Germline CDR1 is SGHNT and CDR2 is YYREEE (reference sequence). Trimming left V 0 bases short and J 3 bases short, with 15 bases between. Sequencing used immunoSEQ multiplex PCR; TCRdb keeps in-frame clones, though not all of them. This repertoire shows roughly 320,000 clones, around 87% found once; its top ten account for roughly 17%. The chain carries TRBV5-4 and TRBJ1-1; D is undetermined. The sequence derives from a man younger than 35 in good health. Sequencing was done on a sample of memory CD8+ T cells sorted from blood. Noted subset: CD45RO+ cells pooled with CCR7-negative TemRA cells. The CDR3 region is CASSLGQPNPYTEAFF. DNA for the CDR3: TGTGCCAGCAGCTTGGGGCAGCCAAACCCGTACACTGAAGCTTTCTTT. The full variable domain, with the rest looked up from reference TRBV5-4 and TRBJ1-1, is ETGVTQSPTHLIKTRGQQVTLRCSSQSGHNTVSWYQQALGQGPQFIFQYYREEENGRGNFPPRFSGLQFPNYSSELNVNALELDDSALYLCASSLGQPNPYTEAFFGQGTRLTVV.